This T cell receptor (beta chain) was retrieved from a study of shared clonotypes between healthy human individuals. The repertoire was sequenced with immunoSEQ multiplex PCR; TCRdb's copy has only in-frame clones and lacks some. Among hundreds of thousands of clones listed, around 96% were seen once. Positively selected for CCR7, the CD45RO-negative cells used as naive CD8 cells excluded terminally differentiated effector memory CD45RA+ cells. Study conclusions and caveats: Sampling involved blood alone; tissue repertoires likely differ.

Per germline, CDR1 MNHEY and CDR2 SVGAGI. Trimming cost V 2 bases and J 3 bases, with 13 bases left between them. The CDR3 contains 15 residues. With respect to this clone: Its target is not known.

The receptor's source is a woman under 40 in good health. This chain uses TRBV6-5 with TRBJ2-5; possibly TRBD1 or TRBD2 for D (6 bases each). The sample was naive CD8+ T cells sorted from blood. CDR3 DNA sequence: TGTGCCAGCAGTTACGAAACGGGGGCGAAAGAGACCCAGTACTTC. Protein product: CASSYETGAKETQYF.